There are a few counts of the clone carrying this TCR beta chain. In the source study's methods: Estimation of nucleated cell counts relied on the amplification of reference gene primers. Sequencing used immunoSEQ multiplex PCR; TCRdb keeps in-frame clones, though not all of them. That table furnishes V, J and clone size, whereas the DNA furnished D and trimming. The sample has 140,000 or so clones, over 80% seen once. The data were taken from a study of blood T cell repertoires in COVID-19. Looking at the study overall: Samples of COVID-19 (acute and convalescent) were obtained from the United States, Italy and Spain. Sources were T cells, B-cell-depleted T cells, or PBMCs; the material itself was cDNA or gDNA.

This CDR3 is built from 14 residues. V lost 3 bases to trimming and J lost 4 bases; unmatched junction nucleotides: 7. Germline V lookup: CDR1 DFQATT, CDR2 SNEGSKA (reference sequence). The chain combines TRBV20-1 with TRBJ1-2, with 8 nucleotides matching TRBD1. Sequenced: peripheral blood. The TCR was taken from a woman in her fifties or sixties with acute or convalescent COVID-19. The CDR3 bases are TGCAGTGCTAGTATCCCCGGGACAGGCTATGGCTACACCTTC. It codes for CSASIPGTGYGYTF.